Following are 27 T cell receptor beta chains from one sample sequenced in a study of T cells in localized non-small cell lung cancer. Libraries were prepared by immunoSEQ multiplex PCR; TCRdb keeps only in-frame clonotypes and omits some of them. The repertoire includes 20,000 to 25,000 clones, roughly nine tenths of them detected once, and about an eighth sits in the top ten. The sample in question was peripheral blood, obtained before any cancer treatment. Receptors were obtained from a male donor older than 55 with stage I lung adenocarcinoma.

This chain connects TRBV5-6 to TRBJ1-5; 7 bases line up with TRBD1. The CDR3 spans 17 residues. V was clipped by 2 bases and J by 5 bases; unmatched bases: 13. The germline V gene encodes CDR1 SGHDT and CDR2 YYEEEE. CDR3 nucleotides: TGTGCCAGCAGCTTCGGGGACAGCCGAAGTCGTGATCAGCCCCAGCATTTT. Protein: CASSFGDSRSRDQPQHF.

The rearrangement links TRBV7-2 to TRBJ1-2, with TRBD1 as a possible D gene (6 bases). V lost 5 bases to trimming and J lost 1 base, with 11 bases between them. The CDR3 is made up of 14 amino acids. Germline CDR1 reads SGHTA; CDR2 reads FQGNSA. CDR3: CASSLGGGNYGYTF. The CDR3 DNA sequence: TGTGCCAGCAGCCTCGGGGGCGGTAACTATGGCTACACCTTC.

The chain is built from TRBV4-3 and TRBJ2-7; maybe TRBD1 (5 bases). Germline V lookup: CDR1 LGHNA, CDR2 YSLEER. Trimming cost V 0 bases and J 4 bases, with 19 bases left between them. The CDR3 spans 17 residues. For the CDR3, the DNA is TGCGCCAGCAGCCAAGATCTAGGTGTCCAGGGCAGGTACGAGCAGTACTTC. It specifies CASSQDLGVQGRYEQYF.

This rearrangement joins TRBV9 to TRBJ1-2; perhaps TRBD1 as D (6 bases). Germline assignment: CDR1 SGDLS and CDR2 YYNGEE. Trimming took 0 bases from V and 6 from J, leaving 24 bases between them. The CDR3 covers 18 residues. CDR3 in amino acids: CASSVGPLQGPIGDGYTF. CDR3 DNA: TGTGCCAGCAGCGTAGGCCCCCTACAGGGTCCAATCGGGGATGGCTACACCTTC.

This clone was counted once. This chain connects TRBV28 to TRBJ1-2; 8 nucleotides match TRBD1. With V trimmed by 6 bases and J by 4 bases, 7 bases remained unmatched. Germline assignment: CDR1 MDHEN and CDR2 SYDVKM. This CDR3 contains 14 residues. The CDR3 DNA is TGTGCCAGCAGGATCGACAGGGGACTCTATGGCTACACCTTC. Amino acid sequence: CASRIDRGLYGYTF.

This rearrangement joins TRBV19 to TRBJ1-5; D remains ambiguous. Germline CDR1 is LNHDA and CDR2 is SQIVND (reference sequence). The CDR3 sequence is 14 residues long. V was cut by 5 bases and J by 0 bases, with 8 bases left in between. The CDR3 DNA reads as TGTGCCAGTAGTCCCGACAATAGCAATCAGCCCCAGCATTTT. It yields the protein CASSPDNSNQPQHF. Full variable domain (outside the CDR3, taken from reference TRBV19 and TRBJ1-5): DGGITQSPKYLFRKEGQNVTLSCEQNLNHDAMYWYRQDPGQGLRLIYYSQIVNDFQKGDIAEGYSVSREKKESFPLTVTSAQKNPTAFYLCASSPDNSNQPQHFGDGTRLSIL.

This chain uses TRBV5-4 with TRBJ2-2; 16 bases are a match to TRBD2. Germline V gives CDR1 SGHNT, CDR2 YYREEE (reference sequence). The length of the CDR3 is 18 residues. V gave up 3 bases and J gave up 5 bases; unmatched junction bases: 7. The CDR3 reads CASSSGLAGGHATGELFF. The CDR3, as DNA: TGTGCCAGCAGCTCGGGACTAGCGGGGGGGCACGCTACCGGGGAGCTGTTTTTT.

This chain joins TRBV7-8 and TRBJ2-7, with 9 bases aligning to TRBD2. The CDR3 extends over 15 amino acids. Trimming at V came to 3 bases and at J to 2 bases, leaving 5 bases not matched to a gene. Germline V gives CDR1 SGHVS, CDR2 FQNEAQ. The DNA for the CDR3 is TGTGCCAGCAGCTTTAGCGGGGGAGGGCCCTACGAGCAGTACTTC. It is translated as CASSFSGGGPYEQYF.

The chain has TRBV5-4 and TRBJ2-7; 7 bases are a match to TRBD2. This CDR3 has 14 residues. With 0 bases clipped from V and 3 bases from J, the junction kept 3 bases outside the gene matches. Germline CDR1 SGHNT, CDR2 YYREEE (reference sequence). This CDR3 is CASSLGGSGYEQYF. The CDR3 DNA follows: TGTGCCAGCAGCTTGGGCGGGAGCGGCTACGAGCAGTACTTC.

CDR3 protein: CASSVSGSRYEQYF. The CDR3 DNA reads TGTGCCAGCAGCGTATCTGGGAGCAGGTACGAGCAGTACTTC. The J gene is TRBJ2-7, the V gene TRBV9; TRBD2 might be the D (5 bases). The germline V gene has CDR1 SGDLS and CDR2 YYNGEE. Trimming took off 1 base at V and 4 bases at J, with 12 bases between the two ends. The CDR3 covers 14 residues.

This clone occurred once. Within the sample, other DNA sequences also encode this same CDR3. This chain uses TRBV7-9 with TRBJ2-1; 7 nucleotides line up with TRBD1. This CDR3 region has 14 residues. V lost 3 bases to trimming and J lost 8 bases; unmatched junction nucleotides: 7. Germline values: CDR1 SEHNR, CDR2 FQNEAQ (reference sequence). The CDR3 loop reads CASSLGQRGDEQFF. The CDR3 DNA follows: TGTGCCAGCAGCTTGGGACAGAGGGGCGATGAGCAGTTCTTC. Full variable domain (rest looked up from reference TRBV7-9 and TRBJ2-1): DTGVSQNPRHKITKRGQNVTFRCDPISEHNRLYWYRQTLGQGPEFLTYFQNEAQLEKSRLLSDRFSAERPKGSFSTLEIQRTEQGDSAMYLCASSLGQRGDEQFFGPGTRLTVL.

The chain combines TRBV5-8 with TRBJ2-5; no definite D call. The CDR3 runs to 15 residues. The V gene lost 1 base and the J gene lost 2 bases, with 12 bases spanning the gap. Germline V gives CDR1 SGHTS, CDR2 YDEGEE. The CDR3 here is CASSLLTPLQETQYF. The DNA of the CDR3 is TGTGCCAGCAGCTTGCTGACCCCCTTACAAGAGACCCAGTACTTC.

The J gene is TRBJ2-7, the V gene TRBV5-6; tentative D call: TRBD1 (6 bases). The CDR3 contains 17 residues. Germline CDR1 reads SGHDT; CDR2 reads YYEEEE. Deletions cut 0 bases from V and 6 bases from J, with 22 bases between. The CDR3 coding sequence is TGTGCCAGCAGCTTGGCGTCCGGGCCCCTCAGAGGGGGCGAGCAGTACTTC. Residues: CASSLASGPLRGGEQYF.

CDR3: CASSEDGPFYNEQFF. CDR3 coding DNA: TGTGCCAGCAGCGAGGACGGTCCTTTTTACAATGAGCAGTTCTTC. The V gene is TRBV7-9, the J gene TRBJ2-1, with D uncertain. This CDR3 has 15 residues. Germline values: CDR1 SEHNR, CDR2 FQNEAQ (reference sequence). V was pared by 5 bases and J by 4 bases, with 15 bases between.

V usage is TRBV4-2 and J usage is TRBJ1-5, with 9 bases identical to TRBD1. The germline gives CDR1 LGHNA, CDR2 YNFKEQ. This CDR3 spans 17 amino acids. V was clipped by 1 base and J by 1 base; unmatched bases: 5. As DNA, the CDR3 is TGTGCCAGCAGCCAAGCCGCCGGGACAGGGAGCAATCAGCCCCAGCATTTT. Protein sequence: CASSQAAGTGSNQPQHF.

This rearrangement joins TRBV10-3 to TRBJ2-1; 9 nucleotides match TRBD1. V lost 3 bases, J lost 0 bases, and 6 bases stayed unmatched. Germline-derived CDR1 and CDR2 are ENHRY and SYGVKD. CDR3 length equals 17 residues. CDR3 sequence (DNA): TGTGCCATCAGTGACCCCGGACAGGGGAGCTCCTACAATGAGCAGTTCTTC. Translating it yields CAISDPGQGSSYNEQFF.

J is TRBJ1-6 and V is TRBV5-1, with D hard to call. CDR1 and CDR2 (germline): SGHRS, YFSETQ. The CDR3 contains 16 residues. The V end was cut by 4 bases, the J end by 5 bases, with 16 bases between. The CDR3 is CASSIPTFGNNSPLHF. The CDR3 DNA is TGCGCCAGCAGCATACCGACGTTCGGCAATAATTCACCCCTCCACTTT.

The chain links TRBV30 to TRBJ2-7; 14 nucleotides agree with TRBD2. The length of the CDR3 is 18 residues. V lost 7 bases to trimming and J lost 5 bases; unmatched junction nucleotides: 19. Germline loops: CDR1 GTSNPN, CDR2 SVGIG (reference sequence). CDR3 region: CAFLGGLAGVTLRDEQYF. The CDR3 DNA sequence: TGTGCCTTCCTAGGGGGACTAGCGGGAGTCACGCTTCGGGACGAGCAGTACTTC.

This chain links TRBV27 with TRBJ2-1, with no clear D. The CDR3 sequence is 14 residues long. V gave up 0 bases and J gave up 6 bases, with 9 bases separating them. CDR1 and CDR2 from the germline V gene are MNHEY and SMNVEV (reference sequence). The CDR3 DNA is TGTGCCAGCAGTTTATCGCGTGCCGTCAATGAGCAGTTCTTC. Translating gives CASSLSRAVNEQFF.

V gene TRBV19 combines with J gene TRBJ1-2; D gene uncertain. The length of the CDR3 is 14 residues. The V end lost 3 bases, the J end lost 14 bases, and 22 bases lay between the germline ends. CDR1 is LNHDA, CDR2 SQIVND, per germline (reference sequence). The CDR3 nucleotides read TGTGCCAGTAGTATTGGGTCGGCCCAAGGCAGGTGGACCTTC. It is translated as CASSIGSAQGRWTF.

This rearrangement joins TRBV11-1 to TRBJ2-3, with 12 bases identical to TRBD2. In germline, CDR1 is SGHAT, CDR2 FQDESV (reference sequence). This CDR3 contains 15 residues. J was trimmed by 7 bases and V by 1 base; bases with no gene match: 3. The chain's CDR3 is CASSLGTSGVHTQYF. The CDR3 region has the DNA TGTGCCAGCAGCTTAGGGACTAGCGGGGTACATACGCAGTATTTT.

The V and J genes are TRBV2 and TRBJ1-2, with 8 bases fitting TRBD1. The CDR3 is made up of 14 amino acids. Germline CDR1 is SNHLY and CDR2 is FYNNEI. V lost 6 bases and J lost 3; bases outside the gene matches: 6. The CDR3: CASREDRADYGYTF. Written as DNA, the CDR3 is TGTGCCAGCAGAGAGGACAGGGCGGACTATGGCTACACCTTC.

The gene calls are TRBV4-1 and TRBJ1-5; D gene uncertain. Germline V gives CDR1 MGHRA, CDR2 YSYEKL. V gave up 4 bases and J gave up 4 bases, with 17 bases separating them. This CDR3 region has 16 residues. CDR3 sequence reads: CASSPRTLRHNQPQHF. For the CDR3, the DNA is TGCGCCAGCAGCCCTCGGACTCTCAGGCATAATCAGCCCCAGCATTTT.

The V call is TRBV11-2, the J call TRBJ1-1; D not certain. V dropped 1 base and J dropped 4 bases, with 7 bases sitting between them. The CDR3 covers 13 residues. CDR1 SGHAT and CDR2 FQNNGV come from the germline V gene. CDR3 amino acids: CASSLGRATEAFF. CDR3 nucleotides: TGTGCCAGCAGCTTAGGCCGGGCCACTGAAGCTTTCTTT.

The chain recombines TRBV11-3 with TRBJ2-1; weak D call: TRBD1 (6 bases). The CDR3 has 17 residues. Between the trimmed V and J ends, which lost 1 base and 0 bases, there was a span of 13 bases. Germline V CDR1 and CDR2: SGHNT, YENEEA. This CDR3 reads CASSLGTARGSYNEQFF. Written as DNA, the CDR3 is TGTGCCAGCAGCTTAGGGACAGCCCGTGGCTCCTACAATGAGCAGTTCTTC.

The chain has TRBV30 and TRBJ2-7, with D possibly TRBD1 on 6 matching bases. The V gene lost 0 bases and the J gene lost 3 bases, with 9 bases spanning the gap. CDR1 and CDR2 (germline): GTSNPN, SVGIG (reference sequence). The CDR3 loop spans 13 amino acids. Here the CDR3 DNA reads TGTGCCTGGAGTGTAACAGGGCTCTACGAGCAGTACTTC. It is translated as CAWSVTGLYEQYF. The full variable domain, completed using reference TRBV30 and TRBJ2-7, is SQTIHQWPATLVQPVGSPLSLECTVEGTSNPNLYWYRQAAGRGLQLLFYSVGIGQISSEVPQNLSASRPQDRQFILSSKKLLLSDSGFYLCAWSVTGLYEQYFGPGTRLTVT.

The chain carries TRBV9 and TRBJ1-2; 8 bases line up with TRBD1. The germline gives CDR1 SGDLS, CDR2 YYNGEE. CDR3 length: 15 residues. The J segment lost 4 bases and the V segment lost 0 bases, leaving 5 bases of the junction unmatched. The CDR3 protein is CASSVGAGGVYGYTF. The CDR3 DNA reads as TGTGCCAGCAGCGTAGGGGCAGGGGGCGTCTATGGCTACACCTTC.